Detailed here is one TCR beta chain. Which antigen it targets is not known. Per-base qualities were not stored, and no clone one base away is much larger. The CDR3 sequence holds 17 residues, the cysteine and phenylalanine included. CDR3 DNA is the only sequence kept; it has 51 bases, read in frame from the first base. The germline V gene sets CDR1 to LGHNA and CDR2 to YSLEER. V and J lose 1 base and 0 bases, and a span of 10 bases separates them. The entire amount of isolated RNA was reverse transcribed using the High Capacity cDNA Reverse Transcription Kit, so the sequenced TCRB transcripts were expressed ones. Deep immunoSEQ sequencing was applied to naive, central memory and regulatory T cell samples, giving an average of around 4 million total reads per sample. After sorted cells were lysed in RLT buffer, RNA was extracted with DNase-treated RNeasy Micro or Mini kits, with the choice depending on cell number. To prevent cross-contamination, every cell subset was processed on its own, while patient and healthy donor samples were processed together. TCRB sequences were amplified from cDNA with the immunoSEQ multiplex PCR, producing 87-bp fragments spanning the CDR3 region. Sequencing of the amplicons was performed on the Illumina HiSeq platform. In the source study's methods: Synthetic template baselines were used to correct PCR bias computationally, reads within Hamming distance 2 were collapsed together, and singletons that could not be merged were discarded. By aligning reads against IMGT, V, D and J genes, CDR3 length, and insertions or deletions at six rearrangement sites were assigned. Within each subset, clonotype counts were normalized to sorted cell number, after which true diversity and Gini coefficients were computed with the tcR R package. The overlap coefficient, calculated on TCRB nucleotide sequences, was used to measure repertoire sharing. Out-of-frame TCRB sequences from naive cells were analyzed to stand in for the pre-selection repertoire. What TCRdb holds here is the immuneACCESS table cut down to in-frame rearrangements. Part of the clones is not present; checked against another copy, under half of the missing clones reflect an unresolved V gene, and the others are unexplained. The DNA was the basis for D and trimming; V, J and clone size are from that table. For this sample the table gives 300,000 to 350,000 clones, of which approximately 13% were detected only once. Jointly, the top ten make up about 0.016% of the sample.

Each donor gave one peripheral blood draw, around 100 mL on average, collected into heparinised tubes. A BD FACSAria II was used to sort naive, central memory, regulatory and stem cell-like memory CD4+ T cells with a panel that included CD45RO, CCR7, CD25, CD127, CD95 and CD27. A purity above 95% was achieved for all sorted populations. Right away, PBMCs were isolated by Lymphoprep density gradient centrifugation and were stained directly, with no culture step. So that batch effects would be minimized, each experiment stained and sorted samples in pairs, pairing one healthy donor with one patient. These data come from a study of beta chain features in type 1 diabetes (dated by TCRdb to about 2018). In terms of the full investigation: Mean age, gender distribution, total cell number and subset yield were not different between patients and healthy donors. A total of roughly 100 million sorted cells were examined across all samples, and RNA yield correlated strongly with the number of cells per subset. In the study, recently diagnosed type 1 diabetes patients and matched healthy donors were compared on the TCRB repertoires of their sorted circulating CD4+ T cell subsets. Whereas all 30 or so donors provided naive and central memory subsets, regulatory and stem cell-like memory subsets were isolated from just 8 patients and roughly eight healthy donors. Results the study describes overall, beyond this receptor: Naive, central memory and regulatory TCRB repertoires appeared more similar among patients than among healthy donors. Because the HLA sub-analyses included only small numbers of individuals, any influence of HLA type on TCRB rearrangement was left unresolved. Because cDNA was sequenced instead of genomic DNA, highly expressing activated cells could be over-represented, though the groups showed no difference in activation or CD3 levels. PCR might favor shorter templates, but patient and control samples were amplified and corrected together, so any skew would affect both groups equally. Fewer insertions and more nucleotide deletions at VDJ recombination sites were observed in patients with type 1 diabetes, implying thymic rearrangement abnormalities. In all four CD4+ subsets, TCRB CDR3 length was moderately but significantly shorter in type 1 diabetes patients.

The sequencing sample was made of naive CD4+ T cells from blood. The label giving this sample's cell subset or site can be read as: true naive CD4+ T cells. This sequence uses TRBV4-3 and TRBJ2-6, with a weak D call of TRBD1 (5 bases match). This receptor was obtained from a woman younger than 30 with type 1 diabetes. The nucleotide sequence is TGCGCCAGCAGCCAAGTTGTGACAGCCTCTGGGGCCAACGTCCTGACTTTC. The translation is CASSQVVTASGANVLTF.